The present T cell receptor beta chain was sequenced within a study of a mutant IDH1 vaccine in newly diagnosed glioma. Study summary: Treated patients, averaging about 40 years, were 62.5% male and around 38% female.

Some clones are missing from TCRdb's copy, which holds only in-frame ones; the method was immunoSEQ multiplex PCR. The repertoire holds about 98,000 clones, with roughly 90% as singletons. Trimming removed 0 bases at V and 3 bases at J, with 11 bases between. The CDR3 sequence is 14 residues long. CDR1 GTSNPN and CDR2 SVGIG come from the germline V gene (reference sequence). Time point: baseline, week 1 (first vaccination visit). Treatment described: pre-vaccination baseline after standard-of-care therapy. Whole-study results and caveats: Pseudoprogression showed no apparent link to changes in top peripheral T cell clonotypes. Of the patients, roughly 93% had vaccine-induced immune responses.

This clone appeared a single time. No antigen is known for it. This TCR derives from a woman aged 45 to 65 with glioma. V usage is TRBV30 and J usage is TRBJ2-5; D is possibly TRBD1 (6 bases). The sample here was PBMCs, taken from a glioma patient treated with radiotherapy, temozolomide or both. The CDR3 sequence: CAWSVGAGEETQYF. The CDR3 region has the DNA TGTGCCTGGAGTGTAGGAGCAGGGGAAGAGACCCAGTACTTC. Looking up the rest from reference TRBV30 and TRBJ2-5 gives the full variable domain: SQTIHQWPATLVQPVGSPLSLECTVEGTSNPNLYWYRQAAGRGLQLLFYSVGIGQISSEVPQNLSASRPQDRQFILSSKKLLLSDSGFYLCAWSVGAGEETQYFGPGTRLLVL.